This T cell receptor (beta chain) appears in the sequencing data of a study of blood T cell repertoires in COVID-19. The V gene end was trimmed by 5 bases and the J gene end by 2 bases; junction bases not matched to a gene: 5. Germline V gene lookup returns CDR1 SEHNR and CDR2 FQNEAQ (reference sequence). The CDR3 length is 15 residues. Repertoires were generated with immunoSEQ multiplex PCR, while TCRdb's copy carries only in-frame clones and drops some. The repertoire holds hundreds of thousands of clones, with about 88% as singletons. The TCR originated in a woman in her forties or fifties who had recovered from COVID-19. Sequenced material: PBMCs or T cells enriched from blood (not recorded which). The chain links TRBV7-9 to TRBJ1-4, with 7 nucleotides matching TRBD1. In DNA form, the CDR3 reads TGTGCCAGCAGCCTTCGGGACAGCACTAATGAAAAACTGTTTTTT. Protein sequence: CASSLRDSTNEKLFF. The whole variable domain, filled in from reference TRBV7-9 and TRBJ1-4, reads DTGVSQNPRHKITKRGQNVTFRCDPISEHNRLYWYRQTLGQGPEFLTYFQNEAQLEKSRLLSDRFSAERPKGSFSTLEIQRTEQGDSAMYLCASSLRDSTNEKLFFGSGTQLSVL.